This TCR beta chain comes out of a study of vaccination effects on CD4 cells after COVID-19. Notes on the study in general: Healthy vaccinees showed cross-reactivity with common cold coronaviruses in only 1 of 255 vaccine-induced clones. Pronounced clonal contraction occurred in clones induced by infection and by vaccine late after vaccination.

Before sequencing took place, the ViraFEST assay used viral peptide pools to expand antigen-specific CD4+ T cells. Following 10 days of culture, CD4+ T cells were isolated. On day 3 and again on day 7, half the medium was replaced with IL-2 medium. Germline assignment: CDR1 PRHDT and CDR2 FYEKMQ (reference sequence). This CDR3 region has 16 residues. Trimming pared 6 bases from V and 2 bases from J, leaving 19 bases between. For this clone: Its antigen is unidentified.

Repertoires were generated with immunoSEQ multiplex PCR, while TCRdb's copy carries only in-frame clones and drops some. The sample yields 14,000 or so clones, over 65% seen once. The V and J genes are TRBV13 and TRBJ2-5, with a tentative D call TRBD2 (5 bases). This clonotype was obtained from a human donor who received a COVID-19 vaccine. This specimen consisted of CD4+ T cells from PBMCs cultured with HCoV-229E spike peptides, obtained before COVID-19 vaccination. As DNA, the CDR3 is TGTGCCAGCAGGGCCCCCTGGCCGGGAACACAAGAGACCCAGTACTTC. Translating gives CASRAPWPGTQETQYF.